This TCR beta chain originates from a study of OX40 agonist ivuxolimab in advanced cancers. Study as a whole: While on treatment, patients had intravenous ivuxolimab at 0.01 to 10 mg/kg every 2 weeks. A male proportion of over 75% was recorded, with mean age approximately 56 years and range about 20 to 90. Eligibility rules accepted prior anti-PD-1, anti-PD-L1 or anti-CTLA-4 therapy, and 35% to 45% had some.

Turning to this clone: What it binds is not known.

Study results and caveats: There were also nonresponders showing low normalized T-cell clonal expansion.

Only in-frame clones appear in the TCRdb table, and some are missing; sequencing was by immunoSEQ multiplex PCR. The sample yields about 57,000 clones, 87% seen once. Trimming shortened V by 2 bases and J by 2 bases, and 15 bases separated the two germline ends. This CDR3 spans 15 amino acids. Germline CDR1 reads GTSNPN; CDR2 reads SVGIG (reference sequence). The chain is built from TRBV30 and TRBJ1-2, with D unresolved. This sequence was found in an adult with an advanced solid tumor such as melanoma, head and neck, liver or kidney cancer. Source: CD4+ or CD8+ T cells sorted from blood, taken in a trial of the OX40 agonist ivuxolimab. CDR3 DNA: TGTGCCTGGAGTACCCCAGGCGGAGCAAACTATGGCTACACCTTC. It is translated as CAWSTPGGANYGYTF.